This T cell receptor beta chain is from a study of CD8 T cells in ankylosing spondylitis. MiXCR, applied by TCRdb to the 5' RACE reads, yields one record per CDR3 protein. Of roughly 700,000 distinct CDR3 sequences detected, over 15% appear once; the ten largest clones hold 19%. In germline, CDR1 is SEHNR, CDR2 FQNEAQ (reference sequence). The length of the CDR3 is 15 residues. To note about this clonotype: The antigen is not known. At one boundary the junction diverges from the germline segment, which might be a read error.

Study-wide results and caveats: What seemed typical of ankylosing spondylitis blood was a TCR beta motif built from roughly eight highly homologous variants.

The chain recombines TRBV7-9 with TRBJ1-2, with 7 bases aligning to TRBD1. The sequencing input was blood, either unsorted or a sorted T cell fraction (not recorded which). The sequence came from a male donor with ankylosing spondylitis. The CDR3 nucleotides read TGTGCCAGCAGCCACTCAGACAGGGCCTCTGATGGCCACACCTTC. Translating gives CASSHSDRASDGHTF. The full variable domain, completed using reference TRBV7-9 and TRBJ1-2, is DTGVSQNPRHKITKRGQNVTFRCDPISEHNRLYWYRQTLGQGPEFLTYFQNEAQLEKSRLLSDRFSAERPKGSFSTLEIQRTEQGDSAMYLCASSHSDRASDGHTFGSGTRLTVV.